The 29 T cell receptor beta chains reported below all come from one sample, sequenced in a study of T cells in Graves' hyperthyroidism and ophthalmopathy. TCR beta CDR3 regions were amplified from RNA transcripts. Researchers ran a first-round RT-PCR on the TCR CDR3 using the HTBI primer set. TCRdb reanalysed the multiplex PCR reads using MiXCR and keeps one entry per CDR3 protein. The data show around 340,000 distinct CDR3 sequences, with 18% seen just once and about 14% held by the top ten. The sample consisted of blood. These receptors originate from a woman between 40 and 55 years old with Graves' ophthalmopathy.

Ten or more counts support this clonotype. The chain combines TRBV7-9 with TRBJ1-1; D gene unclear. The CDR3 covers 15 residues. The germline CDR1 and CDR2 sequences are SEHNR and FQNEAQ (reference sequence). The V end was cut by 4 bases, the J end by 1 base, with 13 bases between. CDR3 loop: CASSSSGRWNTEAFF. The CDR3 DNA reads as TGTGCCAGCAGCTCATCCGGGCGGTGGAACACTGAAGCTTTCTTT.

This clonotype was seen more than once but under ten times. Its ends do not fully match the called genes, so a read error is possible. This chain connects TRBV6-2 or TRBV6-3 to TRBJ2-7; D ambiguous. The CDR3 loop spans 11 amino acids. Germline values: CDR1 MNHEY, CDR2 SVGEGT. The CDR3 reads CAISFSAEQSF. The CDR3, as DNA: TGTGCCATCAGTTTCTCGGCCGAGCAGTCCTTC.

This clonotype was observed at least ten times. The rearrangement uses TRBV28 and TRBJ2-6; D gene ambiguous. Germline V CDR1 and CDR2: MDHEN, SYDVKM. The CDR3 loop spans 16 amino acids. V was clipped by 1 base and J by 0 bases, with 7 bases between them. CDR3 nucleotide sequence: TGTGCCAGCAGTTTATCACACATCTCTGGGGCCAACGTCCTGACTTTC. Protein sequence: CASSLSHISGANVLTF.

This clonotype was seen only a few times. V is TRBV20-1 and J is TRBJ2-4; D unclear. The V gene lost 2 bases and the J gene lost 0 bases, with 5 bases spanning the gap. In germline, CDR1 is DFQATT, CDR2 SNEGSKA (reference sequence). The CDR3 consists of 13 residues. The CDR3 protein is CSARNTAKNIQYF. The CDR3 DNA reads TGCAGTGCTAGAAACACAGCCAAAAACATTCAGTACTTC.

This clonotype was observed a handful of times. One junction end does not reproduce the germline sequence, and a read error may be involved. The CDR3 is CVSSRISSGTSGRSLFEQYF. The DNA of the CDR3 is TGTGTCAGCAGCCGCATCAGCTCCGGGACTAGCGGGAGGTCCCTGTTCGAGCAGTACTTC. The rearrangement links TRBV9 to TRBJ2-7; 15 positions match TRBD2. The CDR3 consists of 20 residues. From germline, CDR1 is SGDLS and CDR2 YYNGEE.

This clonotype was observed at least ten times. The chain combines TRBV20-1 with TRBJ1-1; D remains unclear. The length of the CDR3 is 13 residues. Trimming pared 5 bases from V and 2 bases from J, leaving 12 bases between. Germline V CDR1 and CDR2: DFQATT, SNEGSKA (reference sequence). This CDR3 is CSAHRFGNTEAFF. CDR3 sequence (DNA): TGCAGTGCTCATAGGTTCGGAAACACTGAAGCTTTCTTT.

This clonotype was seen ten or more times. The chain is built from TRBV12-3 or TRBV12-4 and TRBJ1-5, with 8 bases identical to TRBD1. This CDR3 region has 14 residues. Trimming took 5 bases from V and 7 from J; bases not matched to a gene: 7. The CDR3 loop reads CASSADRAYQPQHF. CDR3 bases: TGTGCCAGCAGTGCGGACAGGGCTTACCAGCCCCAGCATTTT.

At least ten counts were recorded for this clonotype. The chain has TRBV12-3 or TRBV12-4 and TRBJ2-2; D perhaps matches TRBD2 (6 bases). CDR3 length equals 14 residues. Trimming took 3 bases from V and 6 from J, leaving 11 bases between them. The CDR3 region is CASSLVTGAGELFF. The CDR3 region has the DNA TGTGCCAGCAGTTTGGTTACGGGGGCCGGGGAGCTGTTTTTT.

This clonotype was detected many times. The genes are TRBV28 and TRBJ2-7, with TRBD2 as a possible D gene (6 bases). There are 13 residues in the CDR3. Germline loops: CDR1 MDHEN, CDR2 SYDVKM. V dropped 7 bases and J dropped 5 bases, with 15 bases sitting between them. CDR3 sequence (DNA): TGTGCCAGCATGGTGGGAGGTGGGGACGAGCAGTACTTC. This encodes CASMVGGGDEQYF.

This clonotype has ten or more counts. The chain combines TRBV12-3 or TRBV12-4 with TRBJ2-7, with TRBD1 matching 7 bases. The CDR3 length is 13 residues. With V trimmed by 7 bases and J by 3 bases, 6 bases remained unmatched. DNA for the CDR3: TGTGCCAGCAATAGGGACAGTGGCTACGAGCAGTACTTC. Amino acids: CASNRDSGYEQYF.

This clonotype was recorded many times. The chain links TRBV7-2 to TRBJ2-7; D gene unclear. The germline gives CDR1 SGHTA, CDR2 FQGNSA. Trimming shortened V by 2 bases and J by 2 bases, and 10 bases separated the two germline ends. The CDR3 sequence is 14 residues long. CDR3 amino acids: CASSLQLSTYEQYF. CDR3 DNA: TGTGCCAGCAGCTTACAACTATCGACCTACGAGCAGTACTTC. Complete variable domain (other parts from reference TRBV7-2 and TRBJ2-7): GAGVSQSPSNKVTEKGKDVELRCDPISGHTALYWYRQSLGQGLEFLIYFQGNSAPDKSGLPSDRFSAERTGGSVSTLTIQRTQQEDSAVYLCASSLQLSTYEQYFGPGTRLTVT.

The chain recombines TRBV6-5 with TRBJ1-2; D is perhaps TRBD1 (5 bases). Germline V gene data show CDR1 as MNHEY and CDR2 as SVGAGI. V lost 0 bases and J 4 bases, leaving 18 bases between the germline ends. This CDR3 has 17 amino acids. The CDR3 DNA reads TGTGCCAGCAGTTACTCGTGGGCCGGGGGTGAGAGCTATGGCTACACCTTC. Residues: CASSYSWAGGESYGYTF.

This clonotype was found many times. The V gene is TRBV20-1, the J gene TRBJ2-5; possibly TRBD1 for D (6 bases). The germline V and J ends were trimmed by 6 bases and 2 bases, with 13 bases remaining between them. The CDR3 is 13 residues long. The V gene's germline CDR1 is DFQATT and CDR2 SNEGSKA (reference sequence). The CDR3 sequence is CSALGHEQETQYF. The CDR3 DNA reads TGCAGTGCCTTGGGACACGAGCAAGAGACCCAGTACTTC.

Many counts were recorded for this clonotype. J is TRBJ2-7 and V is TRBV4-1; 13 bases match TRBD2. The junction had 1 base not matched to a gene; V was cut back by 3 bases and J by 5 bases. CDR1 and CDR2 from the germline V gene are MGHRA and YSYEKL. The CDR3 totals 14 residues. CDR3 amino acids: CASSHGLAGDEQYF. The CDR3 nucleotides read TGCGCCAGCAGCCACGGACTAGCGGGAGACGAGCAGTACTTC.

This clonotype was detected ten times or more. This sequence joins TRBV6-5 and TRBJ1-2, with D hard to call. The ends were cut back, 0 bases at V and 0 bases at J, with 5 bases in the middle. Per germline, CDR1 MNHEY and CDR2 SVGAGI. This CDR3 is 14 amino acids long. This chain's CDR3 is CASSYSGSNYGYTF. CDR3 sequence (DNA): TGTGCCAGCAGTTACTCAGGCTCTAACTATGGCTACACCTTC.

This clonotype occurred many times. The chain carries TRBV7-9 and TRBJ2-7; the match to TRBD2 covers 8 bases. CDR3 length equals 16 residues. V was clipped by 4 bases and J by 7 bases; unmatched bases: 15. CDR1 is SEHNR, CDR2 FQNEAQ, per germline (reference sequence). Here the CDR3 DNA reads TGTGCCAGCAGCTCCCTCGATGCGGGAGGCCCGATTGAGCAGTACTTC. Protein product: CASSSLDAGGPIEQYF.

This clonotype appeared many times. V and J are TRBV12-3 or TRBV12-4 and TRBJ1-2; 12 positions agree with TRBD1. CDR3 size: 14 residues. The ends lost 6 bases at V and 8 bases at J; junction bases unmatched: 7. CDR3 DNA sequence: TGTGCCAGCAGCAAGGGACAGGGGGCGTGGGGCTACACCTTC. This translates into CASSKGQGAWGYTF.

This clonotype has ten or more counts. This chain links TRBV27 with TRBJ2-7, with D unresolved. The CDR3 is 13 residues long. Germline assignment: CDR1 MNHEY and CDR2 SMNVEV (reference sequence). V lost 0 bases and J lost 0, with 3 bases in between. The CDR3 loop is CASSLSFSYEQYF. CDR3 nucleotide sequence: TGTGCCAGCAGTTTATCATTCTCCTACGAGCAGTACTTC.

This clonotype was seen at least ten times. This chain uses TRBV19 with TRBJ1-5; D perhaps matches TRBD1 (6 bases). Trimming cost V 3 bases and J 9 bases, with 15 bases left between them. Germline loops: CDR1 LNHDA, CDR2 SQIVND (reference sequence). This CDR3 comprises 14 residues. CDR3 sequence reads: CASSIGQTQGPQHF. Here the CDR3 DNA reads TGTGCCAGTAGTATTGGACAGACCCAGGGGCCCCAGCATTTT.

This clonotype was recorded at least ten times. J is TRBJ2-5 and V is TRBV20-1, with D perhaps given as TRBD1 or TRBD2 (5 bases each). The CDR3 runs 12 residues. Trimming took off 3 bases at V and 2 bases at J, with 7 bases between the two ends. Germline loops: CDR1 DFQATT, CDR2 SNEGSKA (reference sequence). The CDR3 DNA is TGCAGTGCTAGGTGGGGGCAAGAGACCCAGTACTTC. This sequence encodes CSARWGQETQYF.

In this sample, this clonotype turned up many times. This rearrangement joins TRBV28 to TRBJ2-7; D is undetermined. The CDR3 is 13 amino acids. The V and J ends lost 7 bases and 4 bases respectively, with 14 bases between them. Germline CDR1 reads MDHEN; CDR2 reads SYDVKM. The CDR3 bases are TGTGCCAGCACCCCCGGCGGAGCGTACGAGCAGTACTTC. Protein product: CASTPGGAYEQYF.

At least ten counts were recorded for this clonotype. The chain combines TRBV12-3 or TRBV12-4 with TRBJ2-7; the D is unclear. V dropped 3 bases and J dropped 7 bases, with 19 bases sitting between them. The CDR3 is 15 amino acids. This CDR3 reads CASSFTKTAREEQYF. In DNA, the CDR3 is TGTGCCAGCAGTTTTACTAAGACCGCCCGAGAAGAGCAGTACTTC.

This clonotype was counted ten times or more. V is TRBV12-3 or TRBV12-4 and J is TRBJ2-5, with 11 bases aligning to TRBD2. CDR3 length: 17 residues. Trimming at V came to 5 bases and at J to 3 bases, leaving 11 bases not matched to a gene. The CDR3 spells CASSETRLGLAEETQYF. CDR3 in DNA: TGTGCCAGCAGTGAGACGCGATTGGGACTAGCGGAAGAGACCCAGTACTTC.

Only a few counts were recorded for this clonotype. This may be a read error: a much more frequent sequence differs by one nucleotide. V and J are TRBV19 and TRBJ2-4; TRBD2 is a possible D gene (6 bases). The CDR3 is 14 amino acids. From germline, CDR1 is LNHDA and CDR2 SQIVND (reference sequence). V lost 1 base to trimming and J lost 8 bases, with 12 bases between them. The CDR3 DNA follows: TGTGCCAGTAGTATAGGGGACTGGGTAGACATTCAGTACTTC. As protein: CASSIGDWVDIQYF.

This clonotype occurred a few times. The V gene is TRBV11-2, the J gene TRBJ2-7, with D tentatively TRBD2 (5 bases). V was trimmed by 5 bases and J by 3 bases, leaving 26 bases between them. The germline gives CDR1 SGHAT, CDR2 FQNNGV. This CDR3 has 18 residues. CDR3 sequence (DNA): TGTGCCAGCAGCGAACGGATCCCAGGCGACATCGGGGTCTACGAGCAGTACTTC. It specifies CASSERIPGDIGVYEQYF. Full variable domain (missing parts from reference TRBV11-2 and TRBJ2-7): EAGVAQSPRYKIIEKRQSVAFWCNPISGHATLYWYQQILGQGPKLLIQFQNNGVVDDSQLPKDRFSAERLKGVDSTLKIQPAKLEDSAVYLCASSERIPGDIGVYEQYFGPGTRLTVT.

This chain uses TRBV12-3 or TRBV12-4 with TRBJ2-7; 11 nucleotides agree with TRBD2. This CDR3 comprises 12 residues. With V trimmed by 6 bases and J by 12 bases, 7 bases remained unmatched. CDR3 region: CASRFTSGSAYF. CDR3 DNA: TGTGCCAGCAGATTCACTAGCGGGAGTGCGTACTTC.

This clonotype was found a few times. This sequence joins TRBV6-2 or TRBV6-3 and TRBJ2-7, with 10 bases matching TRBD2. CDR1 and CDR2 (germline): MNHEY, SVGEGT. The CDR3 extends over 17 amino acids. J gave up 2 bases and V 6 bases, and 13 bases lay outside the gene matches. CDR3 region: CASRPQTLAGGPYEQYF. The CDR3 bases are TGTGCCAGCAGACCCCAAACCTTAGCGGGAGGCCCCTACGAGCAGTACTTC.

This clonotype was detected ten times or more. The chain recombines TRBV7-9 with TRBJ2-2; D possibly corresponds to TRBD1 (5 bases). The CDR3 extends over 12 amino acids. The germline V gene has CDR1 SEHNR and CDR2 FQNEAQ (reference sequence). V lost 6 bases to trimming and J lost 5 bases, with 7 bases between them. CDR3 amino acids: CASRKGTGELFF. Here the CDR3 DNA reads TGTGCCAGCAGAAAGGGGACCGGGGAGCTGTTTTTT.

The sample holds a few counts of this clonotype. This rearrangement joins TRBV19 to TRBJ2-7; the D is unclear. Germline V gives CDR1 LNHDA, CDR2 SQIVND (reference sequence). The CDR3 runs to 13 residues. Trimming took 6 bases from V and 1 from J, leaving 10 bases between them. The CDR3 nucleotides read TGTGCCAGTAGGTCGGCGGTATCCTACGAGCAGTACTTC. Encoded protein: CASRSAVSYEQYF.